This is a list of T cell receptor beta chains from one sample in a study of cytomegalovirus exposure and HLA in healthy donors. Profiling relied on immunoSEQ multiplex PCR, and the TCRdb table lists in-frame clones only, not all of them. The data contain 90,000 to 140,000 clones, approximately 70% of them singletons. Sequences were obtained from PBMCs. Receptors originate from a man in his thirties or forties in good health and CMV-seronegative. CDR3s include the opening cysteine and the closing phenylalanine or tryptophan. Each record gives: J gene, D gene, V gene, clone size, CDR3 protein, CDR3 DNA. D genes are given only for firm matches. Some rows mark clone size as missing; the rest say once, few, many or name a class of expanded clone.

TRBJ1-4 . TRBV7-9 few CASSFGATNEKLFF TGTGCCAGCAGCTTCGGGGCAACTAATGAAAAACTGTTTTTT
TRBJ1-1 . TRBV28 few CASRSQRAFF TGTGCCAGCAGGTCACAGAGAGCTTTCTTT
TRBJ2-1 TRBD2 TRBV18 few CASSPTSGANNEQFF TGTGCCAGCTCACCAACTAGCGGAGCCAACAATGAGCAGTTCTTC
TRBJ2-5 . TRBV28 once CASSPGVETQYF TGTGCCAGCAGTCCAGGGGTAGAGACCCAGTACTTC
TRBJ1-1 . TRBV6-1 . CATEGALTEAFF TGTGCCACCGAAGGGGCACTTACTGAAGCTTTCTTT
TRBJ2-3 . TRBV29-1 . CSVGGSGGTQYF TGCAGCGTTGGGGGCTCCGGGGGTACGCAGTATTTT
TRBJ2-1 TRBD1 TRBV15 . CATSRVRDSTYNEQFF TGTGCCACCAGCAGAGTTCGGGACAGCACCTACAATGAGCAGTTCTTC
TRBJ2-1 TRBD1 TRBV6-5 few CASSYSGGFSYNEQFF TGTGCCAGCAGTTACTCAGGGGGCTTCTCCTACAATGAGCAGTTCTTC
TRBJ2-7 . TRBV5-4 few CASSLESGLPYEQYF TGTGCCAGCAGCTTGGAGTCAGGGTTGCCCTACGAGCAGTACTTC
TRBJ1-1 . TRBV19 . CASSQGGGTEAFF TGTGCCAGTAGCCAGGGAGGGGGCACTGAAGCTTTCTTT
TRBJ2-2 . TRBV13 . CASSLYPNTGELFF TGTGCCAGCAGCTTATATCCGAACACCGGGGAGCTGTTTTTT
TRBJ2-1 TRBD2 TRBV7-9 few CASSSGTNLANNEQFF TGTGCCAGCAGCTCCGGGACTAACCTCGCTAACAATGAGCAGTTCTTC
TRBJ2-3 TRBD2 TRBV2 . CASRRGLAGYTDTQYF TGTGCCAGCCGCAGGGGACTAGCGGGCTACACAGATACGCAGTATTTT
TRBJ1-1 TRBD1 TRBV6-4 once CASSSTGGNTEAFF TGTGCCAGCAGTTCGACAGGGGGTAACACTGAAGCTTTCTTT
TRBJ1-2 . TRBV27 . CASRDRDTENNYGYTF TGTGCCAGCAGGGACCGGGACACCGAAAATAACTATGGCTACACCTTC
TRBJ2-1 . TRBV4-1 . CASSRGGLTGLGNEQFF TGCGCCAGCAGCCGAGGGGGACTAACCGGATTGGGCAATGAGCAGTTCTTC
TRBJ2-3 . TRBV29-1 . CSVDAATSTDTQYF TGCAGCGTTGATGCGGCGACTAGCACAGATACGCAGTATTTT
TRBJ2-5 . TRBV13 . CASSPGGLLETQYF TGTGCCAGCAGCCCTGGCGGACTACTAGAGACCCAGTACTTC
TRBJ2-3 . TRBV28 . CASSYRGTDTQYF TGTGCCAGCAGTTACAGGGGCACAGATACGCAGTATTTT
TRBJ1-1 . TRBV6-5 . CASSYQTRTEAFF TGTGCCAGCAGTTACCAAACGCGCACTGAAGCTTTCTTT
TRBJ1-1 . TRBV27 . CASSLGWGGPNTEAFF TGTGCCAGCAGTTTAGGGTGGGGGGGCCCGAACACTGAAGCTTTCTTT
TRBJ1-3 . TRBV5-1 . CASSPRTAGNTIYF TGCGCCAGCAGCCCAAGGACAGCTGGAAACACCATATATTTT
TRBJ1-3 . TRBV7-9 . CASSLGTGDSGNTIYF TGTGCCAGCAGCTTAGGGACTGGAGACTCTGGAAACACCATATATTTT
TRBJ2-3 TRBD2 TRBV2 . CASSEGLADTDTQYF TGTGCCAGCAGTGAGGGGCTAGCGGACACAGATACGCAGTATTTT
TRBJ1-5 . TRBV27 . CASRAGGVGNQPQHF TGTGCCAGCCGGGCGGGGGGGGTGGGCAATCAGCCCCAGCATTTT
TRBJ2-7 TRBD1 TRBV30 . CAWSTGQGRLSYEQYF TGTGCCTGGAGTACTGGACAGGGGAGACTTTCCTACGAGCAGTACTTC
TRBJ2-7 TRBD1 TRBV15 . CATSRDTGGYEQYF TGTGCCACCAGCAGAGATACAGGGGGCTACGAGCAGTACTTC
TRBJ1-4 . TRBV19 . CASSIKRTRANEKLFF TGTGCCAGTAGTATAAAGAGGACGCGGGCTAATGAAAAACTGTTTTTT
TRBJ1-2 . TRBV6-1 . CASSEESGDGYTF TGTGCCAGCAGTGAAGAGTCAGGGGATGGCTACACCTTC
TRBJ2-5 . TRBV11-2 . CASSLSRGQETQYF TGTGCCAGCAGCTTGTCCCGGGGCCAAGAGACCCAGTACTTC
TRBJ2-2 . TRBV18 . CASSPSTGAGELFF TGTGCCAGCTCACCATCGACCGGAGCCGGGGAGCTGTTTTTT
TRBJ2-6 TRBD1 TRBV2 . CARGRTGGRGSGANVLTF TGTGCCAGAGGGAGGACAGGGGGCAGGGGATCTGGGGCCAACGTCCTGACTTTC
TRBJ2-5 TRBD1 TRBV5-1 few CASSFGGQGTETQYF TGCGCCAGCAGCTTTGGGGGACAGGGGACGGAGACCCAGTACTTC
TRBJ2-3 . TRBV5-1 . CASSHDSHTDTQYF TGCGCCAGCAGCCACGACAGCCACACAGATACGCAGTATTTT
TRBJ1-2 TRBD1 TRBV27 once CASSSRQGAGGYTF TGTGCCAGCAGTTCCAGACAGGGGGCTGGCGGCTACACCTTC
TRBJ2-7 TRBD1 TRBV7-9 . CASSTPLDRAPYEQYF TGTGCCAGCAGCACTCCCTTAGACAGGGCCCCCTACGAGCAGTACTTC
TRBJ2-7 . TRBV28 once CASSLPPASVSYEQYF TGTGCCAGCAGTCTCCCTCCGGCTAGCGTCTCCTACGAGCAGTACTTC
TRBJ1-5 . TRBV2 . CASSEAFLSKQSNQPQHF TGTGCCAGCAGTGAAGCGTTCCTTAGTAAACAGAGCAATCAGCCCCAGCATTTT
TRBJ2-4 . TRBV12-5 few CATGFEGYIQYF TGTGCTACCGGTTTCGAGGGATACATTCAGTACTTC
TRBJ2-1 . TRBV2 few CASSPFSGSYNEQFF TGTGCCAGCAGTCCGTTTAGCGGTTCCTACAATGAGCAGTTCTTC
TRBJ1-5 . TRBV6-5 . CASSYSGGAGQPQHF TGTGCCAGCAGTTACTCAGGCGGGGCGGGTCAGCCCCAGCATTTT
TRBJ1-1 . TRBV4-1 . CASSQVNTEAFF TGCGCCAGCAGCCAAGTAAACACTGAAGCTTTCTTT
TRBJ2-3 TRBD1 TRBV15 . CATSRGQGGSDTQYF TGTGCCACCAGCAGAGGACAGGGCGGTTCAGATACGCAGTATTTT
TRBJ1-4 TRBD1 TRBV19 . CASSIWVGQGWEKLFF TGTGCCAGTAGTATATGGGTAGGACAGGGCTGGGAAAAACTGTTTTTT
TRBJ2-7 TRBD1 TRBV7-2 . CASSSPDRGRLEQYF TGTGCCAGCAGCTCACCGGACAGGGGGCGCCTCGAGCAGTACTTC
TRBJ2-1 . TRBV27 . CASSLPGSDYNEQFF TGTGCCAGCAGTCTACCGGGATCCGACTACAATGAGCAGTTCTTC
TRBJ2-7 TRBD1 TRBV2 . CASSGDRTSSYEQYF TGTGCCAGCAGTGGGGACAGGACCAGCTCCTACGAGCAGTACTTC
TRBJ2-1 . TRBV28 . CASWTVVFGSYNEQFF TGTGCCAGTTGGACAGTCGTTTTTGGTTCCTACAATGAGCAGTTCTTC
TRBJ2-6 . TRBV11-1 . CASSLGFGQDSGANVLTF TGTGCCAGCAGCTTAGGGTTCGGTCAAGACTCTGGGGCCAACGTCCTGACTTTC
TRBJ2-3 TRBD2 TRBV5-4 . CASSGGTSGGDTQYF TGTGCCAGCAGCGGCGGGACTAGCGGGGGGGATACGCAGTATTTT
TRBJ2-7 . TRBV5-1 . CASSLVIQGRYEQYF TGCGCCAGCAGCTTGGTAATACAGGGCCGCTACGAGCAGTACTTC